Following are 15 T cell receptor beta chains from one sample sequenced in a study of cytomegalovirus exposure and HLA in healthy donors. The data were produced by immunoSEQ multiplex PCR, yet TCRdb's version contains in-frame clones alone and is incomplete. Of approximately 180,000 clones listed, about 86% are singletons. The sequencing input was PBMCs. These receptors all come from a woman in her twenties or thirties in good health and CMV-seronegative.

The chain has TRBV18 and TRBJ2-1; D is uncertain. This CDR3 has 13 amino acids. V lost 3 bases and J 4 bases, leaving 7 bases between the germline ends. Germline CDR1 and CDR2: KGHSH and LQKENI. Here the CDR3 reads CASSPRVYNEQFF. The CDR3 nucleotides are TGTGCCAGCTCACCCCGGGTTTACAATGAGCAGTTCTTC.

DNA of the CDR3: TGTGCCAGCAGGAACATGGGGGCCTTCGAGCAGTACTTC. Translated, it gives CASRNMGAFEQYF. This sequence joins TRBV6-5 and TRBJ2-7, with TRBD1 as a possible D gene (6 bases). Trimming removed 6 bases at V and 6 bases at J, with 15 bases between. The germline V gene has CDR1 MNHEY and CDR2 SVGAGI. CDR3 size: 13 residues.

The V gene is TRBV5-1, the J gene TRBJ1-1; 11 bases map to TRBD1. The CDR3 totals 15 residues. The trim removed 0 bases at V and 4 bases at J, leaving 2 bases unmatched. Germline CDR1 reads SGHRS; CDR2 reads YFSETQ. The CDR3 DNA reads TGCGCCAGCAGCTTGGGGGACAGGGGGGGCACTGAAGCTTTCTTT. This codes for CASSLGDRGGTEAFF.

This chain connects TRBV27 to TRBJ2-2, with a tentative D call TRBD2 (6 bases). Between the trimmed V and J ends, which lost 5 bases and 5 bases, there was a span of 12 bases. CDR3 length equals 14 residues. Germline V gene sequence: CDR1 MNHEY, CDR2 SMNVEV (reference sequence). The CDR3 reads CASSLAGTTGELFF. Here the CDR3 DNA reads TGTGCCAGCAGTCTTGCCGGGACTACCGGGGAGCTGTTTTTT.

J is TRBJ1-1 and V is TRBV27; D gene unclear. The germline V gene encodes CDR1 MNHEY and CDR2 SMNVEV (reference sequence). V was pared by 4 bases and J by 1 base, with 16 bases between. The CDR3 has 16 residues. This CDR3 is CASSSRKEAANTEAFF. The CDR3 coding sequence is TGTGCCAGCAGTTCCAGAAAAGAGGCAGCGAACACTGAAGCTTTCTTT.

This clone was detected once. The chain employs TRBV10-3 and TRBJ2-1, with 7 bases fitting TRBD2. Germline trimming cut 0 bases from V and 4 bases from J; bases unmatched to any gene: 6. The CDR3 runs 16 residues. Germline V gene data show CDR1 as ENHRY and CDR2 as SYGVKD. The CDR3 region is CAISESMLAEYNEQFF. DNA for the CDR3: TGTGCCATCAGTGAGTCGATGCTAGCGGAGTACAATGAGCAGTTCTTC.

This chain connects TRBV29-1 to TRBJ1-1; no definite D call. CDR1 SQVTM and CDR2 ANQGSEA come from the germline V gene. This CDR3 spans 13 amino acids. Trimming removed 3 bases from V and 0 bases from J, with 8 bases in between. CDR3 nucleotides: TGCAGCGTTGAGGAGTTCCTGAACACTGAAGCTTTCTTT. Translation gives CSVEEFLNTEAFF.

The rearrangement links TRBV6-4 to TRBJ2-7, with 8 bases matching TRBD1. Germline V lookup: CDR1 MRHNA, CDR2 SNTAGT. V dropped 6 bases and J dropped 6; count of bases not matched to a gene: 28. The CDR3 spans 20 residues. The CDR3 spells CASRAFYRTGSLRFSCEQYF. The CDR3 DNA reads TGTGCCAGCAGGGCCTTTTACAGGACAGGGTCCCTCAGGTTTAGCTGCGAGCAGTACTTC.

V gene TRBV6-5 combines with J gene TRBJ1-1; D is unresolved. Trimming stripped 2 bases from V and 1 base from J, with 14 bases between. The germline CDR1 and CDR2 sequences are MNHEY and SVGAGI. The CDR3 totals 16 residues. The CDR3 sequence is CASSYRPRTKNTEAFF. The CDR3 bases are TGTGCCAGCAGTTACAGGCCCAGAACTAAGAACACTGAAGCTTTCTTT.

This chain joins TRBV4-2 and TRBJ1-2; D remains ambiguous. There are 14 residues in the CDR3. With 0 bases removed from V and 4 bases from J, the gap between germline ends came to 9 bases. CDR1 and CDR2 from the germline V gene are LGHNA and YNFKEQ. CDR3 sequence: CASSQDLQFYGYTF. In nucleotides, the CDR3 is TGTGCCAGCAGCCAAGATCTACAGTTCTATGGCTACACCTTC.

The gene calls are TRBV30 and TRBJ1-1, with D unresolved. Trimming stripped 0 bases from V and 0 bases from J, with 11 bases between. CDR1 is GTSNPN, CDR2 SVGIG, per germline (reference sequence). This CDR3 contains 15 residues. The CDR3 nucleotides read TGTGCCTGGAGTGTTCGCAGGAACATGAACACTGAAGCTTTCTTT. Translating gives CAWSVRRNMNTEAFF.

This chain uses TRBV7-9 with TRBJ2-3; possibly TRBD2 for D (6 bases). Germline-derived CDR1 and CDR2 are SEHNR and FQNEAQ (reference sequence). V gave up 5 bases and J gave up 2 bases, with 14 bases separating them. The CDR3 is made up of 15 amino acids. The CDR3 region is CASSGPWEDTDTQYF. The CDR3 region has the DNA TGTGCCAGCAGCGGCCCTTGGGAGGACACAGATACGCAGTATTTT.

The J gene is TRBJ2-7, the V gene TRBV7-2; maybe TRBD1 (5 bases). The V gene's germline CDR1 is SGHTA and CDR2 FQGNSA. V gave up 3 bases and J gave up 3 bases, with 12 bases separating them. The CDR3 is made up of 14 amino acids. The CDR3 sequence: CASSFGQGLYEQYF. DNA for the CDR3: TGTGCCAGCAGCTTCGGGCAGGGTCTCTACGAGCAGTACTTC.

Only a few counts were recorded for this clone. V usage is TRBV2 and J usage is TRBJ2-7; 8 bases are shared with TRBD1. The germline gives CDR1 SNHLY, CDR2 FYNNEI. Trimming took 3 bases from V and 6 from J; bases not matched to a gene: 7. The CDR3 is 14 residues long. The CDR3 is CASSDKAGGSEQYF. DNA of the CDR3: TGTGCCAGCAGTGATAAGGCAGGGGGCAGCGAGCAGTACTTC.

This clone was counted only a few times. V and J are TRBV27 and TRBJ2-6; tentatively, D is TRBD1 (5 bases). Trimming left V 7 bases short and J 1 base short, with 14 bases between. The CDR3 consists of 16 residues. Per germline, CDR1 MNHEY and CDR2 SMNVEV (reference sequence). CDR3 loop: CASTLQGASGANVLTF. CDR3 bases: TGTGCCAGCACCTTACAAGGGGCTTCTGGGGCCAACGTCCTGACTTTC.